The 8 T cell receptor beta chains below come from one sample, sequenced in a study of OX40 agonist ivuxolimab in advanced cancers. The library relied on the immunoSEQ multiplex PCR assay. TCRdb took this table from immuneACCESS and kept in-frame rearrangements with V and J called. Such tables lack part of the clones; where checked against another copy, unresolved V genes explain under half of the gap, and the rest is unexplained. The sample profile shows roughly 80,000 clones; roughly 90% of them were found once. The top ten hold more than 0.6% of the sample. The sample was CD4+ or CD8+ T cells sorted from blood, taken in a trial of the OX40 agonist ivuxolimab. Receptors originate from an adult with an advanced solid tumor such as melanoma, head and neck, liver or kidney cancer.

The rearrangement links TRBV28 to TRBJ2-4; D not resolved. Trimming removed 5 bases from V and 3 bases from J, with 14 bases in between. Germline CDR1 reads MDHEN; CDR2 reads SYDVKM. CDR3 length: 15 residues. The CDR3 nucleotides are TGTGCCAGCAGTCCGGACGGTACCCTCAAAAACATTCAGTACTTC. Its protein product is CASSPDGTLKNIQYF.

The V gene is TRBV14, the J gene TRBJ2-1; 12 bases map to TRBD2. V shed 3 bases and J 3 bases; nucleotides not matched to a gene: 0. The CDR3 runs to 15 residues. CDR1 and CDR2 from the germline V gene are SGHDN and FVKESK. CDR3 sequence: CASSQTSGSYNEQFF. CDR3 in DNA: TGTGCCAGCAGCCAGACTAGCGGGAGCTACAATGAGCAGTTCTTC.

This clone was observed once. V gene TRBV5-1 combines with J gene TRBJ1-4; D is uncertain. This CDR3 region has 15 residues. V dropped 4 bases and J dropped 8 bases, with 18 bases sitting between them. In germline, CDR1 is SGHRS, CDR2 YFSETQ. CDR3 DNA: TGCGCCAGCAGCACTCTCGCACTGAGGGAAGAAAAACTGTTTTTT. Translated, it gives CASSTLALREEKLFF.

This clone appeared once. V usage is TRBV7-9 and J usage is TRBJ2-1, with a weak D call TRBD2 (5 bases). Germline V gene lookup returns CDR1 SEHNR and CDR2 FQNEAQ (reference sequence). CDR3 size: 13 residues. V lost 5 bases and J lost 8, with 13 bases in between. CDR3 sequence reads: CASSRAGGHEQFF. The CDR3 DNA reads TGTGCCAGCAGCAGGGCGGGTGGGCATGAGCAGTTCTTC.

This clone has just one count. V and J are TRBV28 and TRBJ2-5, with D unclear. Trimming stripped 4 bases from V and 1 base from J, with 10 bases between. The CDR3 is 14 amino acids. Germline CDR1 MDHEN, CDR2 SYDVKM. CDR3 loop: CASSWAAVQETQYF. In DNA form, the CDR3 reads TGTGCCAGCAGTTGGGCGGCGGTCCAAGAGACCCAGTACTTC.

The CDR3 protein is CASSPQGNYGYTF. The CDR3 coding sequence is TGTGCCAGCAGCCCACAGGGAAACTATGGCTACACCTTC. The chain uses TRBV6-5 and TRBJ1-2, with D possibly matching TRBD1 (6 bases). This CDR3 contains 13 residues. Germline CDR1 MNHEY, CDR2 SVGAGI. V shed 6 bases and J shed 2 bases, with 10 bases lying between them.

V gene TRBV28 combines with J gene TRBJ2-7; 10 bases fit TRBD1. In germline, CDR1 is MDHEN, CDR2 SYDVKM. V lost 6 bases, J lost 5 bases, and 7 bases stayed unmatched. This CDR3 has 14 amino acids. The CDR3 reads CASRTGTGAHEQYF. For the CDR3, the DNA is TGTGCCAGCAGAACCGGGACAGGGGCACACGAGCAGTACTTC.

This clone was seen a handful of times. The chain combines TRBV6-1 with TRBJ2-7; D gene uncertain. CDR3 length equals 13 residues. V lost 2 bases, J lost 3 bases, and 8 bases lay in between. CDR1 is MNHNS and CDR2 is SASEGT in the germline V gene. CDR3: CASSELAFYEQYF. DNA of the CDR3: TGTGCCAGCAGTGAATTAGCCTTCTACGAGCAGTACTTC.